The rows below give T cell receptor beta chains drawn from one sample of a study of T cell responses to AZD1222 COVID-19 vaccine. Profiling relied on immunoSEQ multiplex PCR, and the TCRdb table lists in-frame clones only, not all of them. The sample holds roughly 60,000 clones, 60% to 85% seen once. Sequencing used peripheral blood, obtained 28 days after the second AZD1222 dose. These receptors all stem from an adult who received the AZD1222 COVID-19 vaccine. The CDR3 runs from the conserved cysteine through the conserved F or W. The order of the fields is J gene, D gene, V gene, clone size, CDR3 DNA, CDR3 protein. A D gene is named only where the DNA matches it firmly. Size is omitted from some rows. Given values are once, few, many or a class for expanded clones.

>TRBJ1-1|TRBD1|TRBV29-1|.
TGCAGCGCGGGGACAGGGGGCTTGGCTGAAGCTTTCTTT
CSAGTGGLAEAFF
>TRBJ1-2|TRBD1|TRBV18|.
TGTGCCAGCTCACCACGGGGACAGGGAGCCTATGGCTACACCTTC
CASSPRGQGAYGYTF
>TRBJ1-4|.|TRBV28|.
TGTGCCAGCAGTAAAGGAGGGACACTTAATGAAAAACTGTTTTTT
CASSKGGTLNEKLFF
>TRBJ1-4|.|TRBV5-1|.
TGCGCCAGCAGCTTGGGCGGGGGCGGTGAAAAACTGTTTTTT
CASSLGGGGEKLFF
>TRBJ2-1|.|TRBV19|.
TGTGCCAGTAGCAGGGGCGTTTTTGAGCAGTTCTTC
CASSRGVFEQFF
>TRBJ2-3|.|TRBV4-2|.
TGTGCCAGCAGCCAAGGGGGTCCCGGTTTTGCGTCGTATTTT
CASSQGGPGFASYF
>TRBJ2-2|.|TRBV5-1|.
TGCGCCAGCAGCTTCGGTTTGGAGACACTCAACACCGGGGAGCTGTTTTTT
CASSFGLETLNTGELFF
>TRBJ1-1|.|TRBV6-2/TRBV6-3|.
TGTGCCAGCAGTAAGGGGGACACCAACACTGAAGCTTTCTTT
CASSKGDTNTEAFF
>TRBJ1-3|TRBD1|TRBV30|.
TGTGCCTGGAGTCCAAACAGGGGATCTGGAAACACCATATATTTT
CAWSPNRGSGNTIYF
>TRBJ1-5|.|TRBV6-1|.
TGTGCCAGCAGTGAAGCGAGGGTTGACCAGCCCCAGCATTTT
CASSEARVDQPQHF
>TRBJ2-7|TRBD1|TRBV19|.
TGTGCCAGAACCACCCACGACAGGGCCCCCTACGAGCAGTACTTC
CARTTHDRAPYEQYF
>TRBJ2-7|.|TRBV19|.
TGTGCCAGTGCGAAAGGAGTCTCCTACGAGCAGTACTTC
CASAKGVSYEQYF
>TRBJ1-1|.|TRBV27|.
TGTGCCAGCAGTAACAGGGCGAACACTGAAGCTTTCTTT
CASSNRANTEAFF
>TRBJ1-1|.|TRBV7-9|.
TGTGCCAGCAGCTTAGGGGCGGTTGGGAACACTGAAGCTTTCTTT
CASSLGAVGNTEAFF
>TRBJ2-2|.|TRBV18|.
TGTGCCAGCTCACCACAGGAACTCGGGGAGCTGTTTTTT
CASSPQELGELFF
>TRBJ2-3|.|TRBV5-1|few
TGCGCCAGCAGCCCAGTGGGGGGCACAGATACGCAGTATTTT
CASSPVGGTDTQYF
>TRBJ1-2|.|TRBV20-1|.
TGCAGTGCTAGTGCGACAGTTGGCTACACCTTC
CSASATVGYTF
>TRBJ2-1|TRBD1|TRBV5-1|.
TGCGCCAGCAGCTTGGAGGGGGCCATCTACAATGAGCAGTTCTTC
CASSLEGAIYNEQFF
>TRBJ1-5|TRBD1|TRBV28|.
TGTGCCAGCAGTTCTGGACAGGGGCGGAATCAGCCCCAGCATTTT
CASSSGQGRNQPQHF
>TRBJ1-2|.|TRBV12-5|.
TGTGCTAGTGGTTTGGAGGGGAAAGGCTACACCTTC
CASGLEGKGYTF
>TRBJ1-5|.|TRBV4-2|few
TGTGCCAGCAGCCCCACATTCCAAGCGCGGCACGATCAGCCCCAGCATTTT
CASSPTFQARHDQPQHF
>TRBJ2-7|.|TRBV2|.
TGTGCCAGCAGTTTATATTCCCGGGACGGCTACGAGCAGTACTTC
CASSLYSRDGYEQYF
>TRBJ2-1|TRBD2|TRBV9|.
TGTGCCAGCAGCCCGGGCGGGGGGGCGGAAAATGAGCAGTTCTTC
CASSPGGGAENEQFF
>TRBJ1-5|TRBD1|TRBV20-1|.
TGCAGTGCTAGTCCCCAGGGGGCTAGCAATCAGCCCCAGCATTTT
CSASPQGASNQPQHF
>TRBJ2-1|TRBD2|TRBV7-2|.
TGTGCCAGCAGCCCTAGCGGGGCCACATACAATGAGCAGTTCTTC
CASSPSGATYNEQFF
>TRBJ1-4|.|TRBV2|.
TGTGCCAGTTTTCGGGCTGGGGAAGAAAAACTGTTTTTT
CASFRAGEEKLFF
>TRBJ2-7|TRBD1|TRBV19|.
TGTGCCAGTAGTGTTAATACAGGGGGTGAGCAGTACTTC
CASSVNTGGEQYF
>TRBJ2-2|TRBD2|TRBV5-1|.
TGCGCCAGCAGCTCCTTAGCGGGGGCCGGGGAGCTGTTTTTT
CASSSLAGAGELFF
>TRBJ2-1|.|TRBV2|.
TGTGCCAGCAGCCGGACCGAACCTTCCTACAATGAGCAGTTCTTC
CASSRTEPSYNEQFF
>TRBJ1-2|TRBD1|TRBV5-4|.
TGTGCCAGCAGCTTGGGGGGACAGAACTATGGCTACACCTTC
CASSLGGQNYGYTF
>TRBJ1-4|TRBD1|TRBV27|.
TGTGCCAGCAGTTCGGGACAGGGGGCACGTGAAAAACTGTTTTTT
CASSSGQGAREKLFF
>TRBJ1-4|.|TRBV2|.
TGTGCCAGCATTGGATTCCGTAATGAAAAACTGTTTTTT
CASIGFRNEKLFF
>TRBJ1-1|.|TRBV25-1|.
TGTGCCAGCAGTGACGGGTTCACTGAAGCTTTCTTT
CASSDGFTEAFF
>TRBJ2-5|.|TRBV7-9|once
TGTGCCAGCAGCTTAGGTGGCAGGGAGCGGAAGACCCAGTACTTC
CASSLGGRERKTQYF
>TRBJ1-2|TRBD1|TRBV6-5|.
TGTGCCAGCAGTTCAGGGGGCCGGGGCTACACCTTC
CASSSGGRGYTF
>TRBJ1-2|TRBD1|TRBV6-5|few
TGTGCCAGCCTACAGGGGGCGGACCATCACTATGGCTACACCTTC
CASLQGADHHYGYTF
>TRBJ1-5|.|TRBV19|.
TGTGCCAGTAGTTCCTCCAGGACCGGAGTTCAGCCCCAGCATTTT
CASSSSRTGVQPQHF